The next 8 T cell receptor beta chains were all read from a single sample in a study of CD8+ T cells in alopecia areata. After isolation, RNA underwent reverse transcription to generate cDNA as the sequencing template. Profiled with immunoSEQ multiplex PCR; TCRdb holds only in-frame clones, not every one. This table holds roughly 140,000 clones, 62% found once. Sequencing was done on a sample of CD8+ T cells sorted from blood. The receptor source for this set is a human donor in good health.

V is TRBV6-5 and J is TRBJ2-2, with D possibly called TRBD1 or TRBD2 (5 bases each). V gave up 6 bases and J gave up 4 bases, with 15 bases separating them. The CDR3 length is 15 residues. The V gene's germline CDR1 is MNHEY and CDR2 SVGAGI. The CDR3 DNA is TGTGCCAGCAGCCAAAACACTAGGGGCACCGGGGAGCTGTTTTTT. Protein sequence: CASSQNTRGTGELFF.

The V gene is TRBV7-9, the J gene TRBJ2-3; 9 bases align to TRBD2. The germline V gene encodes CDR1 SEHNR and CDR2 FQNEAQ (reference sequence). Trimming removed 4 bases from V and 6 bases from J; junction bases left unmatched: 11. The CDR3 has 16 residues. The CDR3 nucleotides read TGTGCCAGCAGCTCTAGCGGCCTAGCGGGAAGGGATACGCAGTATTTT. Translated: CASSSSGLAGRDTQYF.

Only a few counts were recorded for this clone. DNA for the CDR3: TGTGCCAGCAGCTCAACAGGGAGCAATCAGCCCCAGCATTTT. It specifies CASSSTGSNQPQHF. This chain joins TRBV7-9 and TRBJ1-5; a weak D match, TRBD1 (6 bases). Deletions cut 4 bases from V and 1 base from J, with 8 bases between. This CDR3 is 14 amino acids long. CDR1 is SEHNR, CDR2 FQNEAQ, per germline (reference sequence).

The chain joins TRBV29-1 to TRBJ1-2; TRBD1 is a possible D gene (6 bases). The germline CDR1 and CDR2 sequences are SQVTM and ANQGSEA. V lost 7 bases and J 2 bases, leaving 11 bases between the germline ends. The CDR3 has 12 residues. The CDR3 DNA reads TGCAGCGCCCTAGACAGGAACTATGGCTACACCTTC. Translated: CSALDRNYGYTF. Full variable domain (remainder filled in from reference TRBV29-1 and TRBJ1-2): SAVISQKPSRDICQRGTSLTIQCQVDSQVTMMFWYRQQPGQSLTLIATANQGSEATYESGFVIDKFPISRPNLTFSTLTVSNMSPEDSSIYLCSALDRNYGYTFGSGTRLTVV.

J is TRBJ2-2 and V is TRBV6-1, with 8 bases matching TRBD2. This CDR3 contains 15 residues. With V trimmed by 8 bases and J by 6 bases, 11 bases remained unmatched. Germline V CDR1 and CDR2: MNHNS, SASEGT. The CDR3 reads CASRKAGALAGELFF. The CDR3 region has the DNA TGTGCCAGCCGCAAAGCGGGAGCGTTGGCCGGGGAGCTGTTTTTT.

The chain joins TRBV29-1 to TRBJ2-2; 8 bases match TRBD2. This CDR3 spans 15 amino acids. Germline CDR1 is SQVTM and CDR2 is ANQGSEA. V lost 1 base, J lost 7 bases, and 8 bases stayed unmatched. CDR3 nucleotides: TGCAGCGTTGAAGTTCGGGGACTAGTTCACGGGGAGCTGTTTTTT. Protein: CSVEVRGLVHGELFF.

The V call is TRBV7-9, the J call TRBJ2-7; D gene uncertain. The CDR3 extends over 8 amino acids. The V end lost 10 bases, the J end lost 5 bases, and 3 bases lay between the germline ends. Germline CDR1 reads SEHNR; CDR2 reads FQNEAQ (reference sequence). CDR3 sequence (DNA): TGTGCCACCCACGAGCAGTACTTC. Residues: CATHEQYF.

This chain connects TRBV25-1 to TRBJ1-4; TRBD1 aligns across 9 bases. Losses at the gene ends were 5 bases for V and 15 bases for J; bases not matched to a gene: 4. Germline V gene data show CDR1 as MGHDK and CDR2 as SYGVNS. The CDR3 consists of 11 residues. CDR3 amino acids: CASSKDRGVFF. In DNA, the CDR3 is TGTGCCAGCAGTAAAGACAGGGGGGTGTTTTTT.